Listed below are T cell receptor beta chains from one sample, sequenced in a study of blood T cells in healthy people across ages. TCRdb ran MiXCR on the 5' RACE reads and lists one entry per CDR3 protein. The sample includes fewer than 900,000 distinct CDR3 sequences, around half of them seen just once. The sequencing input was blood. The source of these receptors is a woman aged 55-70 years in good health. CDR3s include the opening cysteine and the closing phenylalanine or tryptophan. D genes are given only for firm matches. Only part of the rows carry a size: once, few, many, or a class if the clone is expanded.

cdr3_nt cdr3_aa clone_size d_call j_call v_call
TGTGCCAGCAGCCAAGAAAAGCGGGACCTGTTCTTC CASSQEKRDLFF few TRBD2 TRBJ2-1 TRBV4-2
TGTGCCAGCAGAAAGGGGTTTGAGCAGTTCTTC CASRKGFEQFF . . TRBJ2-1 TRBV6-2/TRBV6-3
TGCAGTGCTAGAGCTGTCGGGGGGAGGTACAATGAGCAGTTCTTC CSARAVGGRYNEQFF . TRBD2 TRBJ2-1 TRBV20-1
TGTGCCAGCAGCTCTAATAGGATGGGCTCTTACGAGCAGTACTTC CASSSNRMGSYEQYF few . TRBJ2-7 TRBV27
TGTGCCTGGAGTGGGGATAGCGGGTATGTCAATGAGCAGTTCTTC CAWSGDSGYVNEQFF . TRBD2 TRBJ2-1 TRBV30
TGCGCCAGCAGCGCCTCCGGGGCGCAGGCCAAAAACATTCAGTACTTC CASSASGAQAKNIQYF many . TRBJ2-4 TRBV5-1
TGTGCCAGCAGCTTATCGCAGAGACACAATGAGCAGTTCTTC CASSLSQRHNEQFF . . TRBJ2-1 TRBV13
TGTGCCAGCAGCCTCCGAGAAGGGATGGGGTATGGCTACACCTTC CASSLREGMGYGYTF few . TRBJ1-2 TRBV7-3
TGTGCCAGCAGCTTTGCGGGGGCGAACACTGAAGCTTTCTTT CASSFAGANTEAFF . . TRBJ1-1 TRBV5-6
TGTGCCAGCAGCGCACACAGGGGGCGGAATGAGCAGTTCTTC CASSAHRGRNEQFF . TRBD1 TRBJ2-1 TRBV7-2
TGTGCCAGCAGTCTCACAGGGACAGGCCGAGAGACCCAGTACTTC CASSLTGTGRETQYF . TRBD1 TRBJ2-5 TRBV6-2/TRBV6-3
TGTGCCAGCACCCGAGATTGGGGTTCGGGGGTCAACGTCCTGACTTTC CASTRDWGSGVNVLTF . . TRBJ2-6 TRBV12-3/TRBV12-4
TGTGCCAGCAGTTTAGAGTTCCGGGGTGCTAGCACAGATACGCAGTATTTT CASSLEFRGASTDTQYF . . TRBJ2-3 TRBV12-3/TRBV12-4
TGTGCCATCAGTGAGATTGAGGGGTACACTGAAGCTTTCTTT CAISEIEGYTEAFF . . TRBJ1-1 TRBV10-3
TGTGCCAGCAGCTCCCCCACCGGGGCTTCCGGATACGAGCAGTACTTC CASSSPTGASGYEQYF . . TRBJ2-7 TRBV11-3
TGTGCCAGCAGCGGAGGGACTAGCGGGACGGAGACCCAGTACTTC CASSGGTSGTETQYF once TRBD2 TRBJ2-5 TRBV4-2
TGTGCCACCAGCTCGGGGGGCACCTATGGCTACACCTTC CATSSGGTYGYTF few . TRBJ1-2 TRBV15
TGTGCCAGCAGCATTATTACAGGGGGCGCTGGGGCCAACGTCCTGACTTTC CASSIITGGAGANVLTF . TRBD1 TRBJ2-6 TRBV3-1
TGCAGCGTTGGCCTGACCTCCTACGAGCAGTACTTT CSVGLTSYEQYF . . TRBJ2-7 TRBV29-1
TGTGCCAGCAGCCGAGGGGGGGCGGACACTGAAGCTTTCTTT CASSRGGADTEAFF few . TRBJ1-1 TRBV7-3
TGTGCCAGCTCACTCCGGGACAGGGGGACTCGGGAGCAGTACTTC CASSLRDRGTREQYF few TRBD1 TRBJ2-7 TRBV18
TGCGCCAGCAGCTTGGCCGGGACAGCTTACAATGAGCAGTTCTTC CASSLAGTAYNEQFF . TRBD1 TRBJ2-1 TRBV5-1
TGTGCCAGCTCACCACGTTTTACAGGCACAGATACGCAGTATTTT CASSPRFTGTDTQYF few . TRBJ2-3 TRBV18
TGTGCCAGCAGCTTCGCCCACGGGACTAGCGGGACTTTTTTGCCGGTTGGGCAGTACTTC CASSFAHGTSGTFLPVGQYF . TRBD2 TRBJ2-4 TRBV11-2
TGTGCCAGCACCCCAGGGGGCTCATCCGGAAACACCATATATTTT CASTPGGSSGNTIYF . TRBD1 TRBJ1-3 TRBV12-3/TRBV12-4
TGTGCCAGCAGCTTGAGGCTCGACGGGAGCGGGAGATTGGATGAGCAGTTCTTC CASSLRLDGSGRLDEQFF . TRBD2 TRBJ2-1 TRBV5-6
TGTGCCAGCAGCCCGAGGCCGGGACAGGGTAGCGAGCAGTACTTC CASSPRPGQGSEQYF many TRBD1 TRBJ2-7 TRBV7-2
TGTGCCAGCGCAGGGAACCGCCGGGACACCGAGCAGTACTTC CASAGNRRDTEQYF . . TRBJ2-7 TRBV6-2/TRBV6-3
TGTGCCGTCAGGTCCGGGGACTTATATGAGCAGTACTTC CAVRSGDLYEQYF . . TRBJ2-5 TRBV10-3
TGTGCCAGCAGCCAAGGCCGGACAGGGGGCGAATCACCCCTCCACTTT CASSQGRTGGESPLHF . TRBD1 TRBJ1-6 TRBV3-1
TGTGCCAGCAGTTACCCTACAGGGAGAATCCACTACGAGCAGTACTTC CASSYPTGRIHYEQYF . . TRBJ2-7 TRBV6-2/TRBV6-3
TGTGCCAGCATTGTAAACAGGAACGGTGGCTACACCTTC CASIVNRNGGYTF . . TRBJ1-2 TRBV2
TGTGCCATCAGTCACGGGACAGGGGCCGACTACACCTTC CAISHGTGADYTF . TRBD1 TRBJ1-2 TRBV10-3
TGTGCCAGCAGCTTATTGGGTTTTGAGCAGTTCTTC CASSLLGFEQFF . . TRBJ2-1 TRBV7-2
TGTGCCAGCAGCCGTCAGACACCATACACAGATACGCAGTATTTT CASSRQTPYTDTQYF few . TRBJ2-3 TRBV7-2
TGTGCCATCAGTGAAGGGGGCTACAATGAGCAGTTCTTC CAISEGGYNEQFF . . TRBJ2-1 TRBV10-3
TGCAGTGCTAGATCAGGCGCGGGAGCCAATGAGCAGTTCTTC CSARSGAGANEQFF . TRBD2 TRBJ2-1 TRBV20-1
TGCAGTGCTACCGGACAGGGGGCGTTTAACAATGAGCAGTTCTTC CSATGQGAFNNEQFF few TRBD1 TRBJ2-1 TRBV20-1
TGCAGTGCTAATGCTCTTCGGGGAGCGGGGGAAGAGACCCAGTACTTC CSANALRGAGEETQYF . TRBD2 TRBJ2-5 TRBV20-1
TGTGCCAGCGGCGAATCGAACACCGGGGAGCTGTTTTTT CASGESNTGELFF . . TRBJ2-2 TRBV25-1
TGCAGCGTTAACCTTGGAGGGATAGAGACCCAGTACTTC CSVNLGGIETQYF few . TRBJ2-5 TRBV29-1